This TCR beta chain comes out of a study of response to subunit inactivated influenza vaccine. TCRdb fed the RT-PCR reads into MiXCR, producing one record per CDR3 protein. The table shows hundreds of thousands of distinct CDR3 sequences, with 15% to 17% occurring only once. Trimming removed 6 bases from V and 6 bases from J; junction bases left unmatched: 13. This CDR3 has 16 residues. Germline CDR1 MDHEN, CDR2 SYDVKM. This clonotype was picked up a small number of times. Its specificity is unknown. Broader study findings: It was suggested by the authors that few new T cells are recruited by each seasonal influenza vaccination.

The rearrangement joins TRBV28 to TRBJ2-3, with 9 bases matching TRBD2. The receptor was derived from a man in his fifties who received an inactivated influenza vaccine. Sequencing used PBMCs from blood, obtained 11 to 12 days after vaccination. CDR3 coding DNA: TGTGCCAGCAGGGAGGGACTAGCAGCTCCGAGGGATACGCAGTATTTT. Protein product: CASREGLAAPRDTQYF.